These 29 T cell receptor beta chains were all obtained from the same sample, sequenced in a study of cytomegalovirus exposure and HLA in healthy donors. Amplification used 60 Vbeta primers and 13 Jbeta primers. TCRdb's table, derived via immunoSEQ multiplex PCR, lists solely in-frame clones and lacks some. The sample has 120,000 or so clones; less than 80% are singletons. The specimen was PBMCs. The receptors shown here come from a man aged 40-55 years in good health and CMV-seropositive.

This clone was observed a single time. The J gene is TRBJ2-1, the V gene TRBV19; D gene uncertain. CDR1 is LNHDA and CDR2 is SQIVND in the germline V gene (reference sequence). This CDR3 is 16 amino acids long. V lost 5 bases and J lost 3, with 17 bases in between. The CDR3 is CASSPNRDSLYNEQFF. DNA for the CDR3: TGTGCCAGTAGTCCGAATCGAGACTCCCTCTACAATGAGCAGTTCTTC. Combining the CDR3 with reference TRBV19 and TRBJ2-1 gives the whole variable domain DGGITQSPKYLFRKEGQNVTLSCEQNLNHDAMYWYRQDPGQGLRLIYYSQIVNDFQKGDIAEGYSVSREKKESFPLTVTSAQKNPTAFYLCASSPNRDSLYNEQFFGPGTRLTVL.

The sample holds one count of this clone. The chain joins TRBV2 to TRBJ2-1; 13 bases map to TRBD2. The CDR3 runs 15 residues. The junction had 6 bases not matched to a gene; V was cut back by 6 bases and J by 7 bases. The germline CDR1 and CDR2 sequences are SNHLY and FYNNEI. For the CDR3, the DNA is TGTGCCAGCAGCCGGACTAGCGGGAGAAGTAATGAGCAGTTCTTC. This sequence encodes CASSRTSGRSNEQFF.

The gene calls are TRBV5-6 and TRBJ2-1; the D gene is possibly TRBD2 (7 bases). This CDR3 is built from 13 residues. Germline V gene lookup returns CDR1 SGHDT and CDR2 YYEEEE. V was cut by 0 bases and J by 8 bases, with 9 bases left in between. The CDR3 region is CASSLGGGDEQFF. CDR3 in DNA: TGTGCCAGCAGCTTGGGAGGGGGGGATGAGCAGTTCTTC.

This clone was seen a handful of times. This chain uses TRBV28 with TRBJ2-3; D not resolved. Between the trimmed V and J ends, which lost 2 bases and 2 bases, there was a span of 8 bases. The CDR3 sequence is 14 residues long. CDR1 is MDHEN, CDR2 SYDVKM, per germline. Written as DNA, the CDR3 is TGTGCCAGCAGTTTAAACAGCCTCACAGATACGCAGTATTTT. The encoded protein is CASSLNSLTDTQYF. Drawing the rest from reference TRBV28 and TRBJ2-3, the complete variable domain is DVKVTQSSRYLVKRTGEKVFLECVQDMDHENMFWYRQDPGLGLRLIYFSYDVKMKEKGDIPEGYSVSREKKERFSLILESASTNQTSMYLCASSLNSLTDTQYFGPGTRLTVL.

This clone showed up just a few times. This chain uses TRBV11-2 with TRBJ2-5; D may be TRBD2 (5 bases). Trimming shortened V by 3 bases and J by 2 bases, and 7 bases separated the two germline ends. Germline CDR1 reads SGHAT; CDR2 reads FQNNGV. The CDR3 runs 13 residues. DNA for the CDR3: TGTGCCAGCAGCTTGGACTTACAAGAGACCCAGTACTTC. Translated, it gives CASSLDLQETQYF.

This clone has more than one count but fewer than ten. This chain uses TRBV4-2 with TRBJ2-1, with 7 bases aligning to TRBD2. The V segment lost 3 bases and the J segment 5 bases; nucleotides outside the gene matches: 13. The length of the CDR3 is 17 residues. Per germline, CDR1 LGHNA and CDR2 YNFKEQ. The CDR3 here is CASSQTLGLRMNNEQFF. CDR3 DNA: TGTGCCAGCAGCCAGACCCTGGGACTACGAATGAACAATGAGCAGTTCTTC.

The rearrangement uses TRBV13 and TRBJ1-2; 7 nucleotides match TRBD1. The V and J ends lost 2 bases and 3 bases, in that order; junction bases with no gene match: 12. CDR1 and CDR2 (germline): PRHDT, FYEKMQ (reference sequence). This CDR3 is 17 amino acids long. The CDR3 DNA sequence: TGTGCCAGCAGCTTATTCAGGGGGTCATCGAGTGACTATGGCTACACCTTC. It encodes CASSLFRGSSSDYGYTF.

The count of this clone is one. V and J are TRBV7-2 and TRBJ2-5, with D perhaps matching TRBD1 (6 bases). The germline V and J ends were trimmed by 2 bases and 2 bases, with 9 bases remaining between them. The CDR3 is 14 amino acids. Germline lookup yields CDR1 SGHTA and CDR2 FQGNSA. The CDR3 protein is CASSLNGQQETQYF. CDR3 sequence (DNA): TGTGCCAGCAGCTTAAATGGACAGCAAGAGACCCAGTACTTC.

This sequence joins TRBV5-1 and TRBJ2-1, with 7 bases aligning to TRBD1. The CDR3 loop spans 15 amino acids. J lost 4 bases, V lost 0 bases, and 4 bases had no gene match. Per the germline V gene, CDR1 is SGHRS and CDR2 is YFSETQ. CDR3 nucleotides: TGCGCCAGCAGCTTGGTCACAGGGGCGTACAATGAGCAGTTCTTC. Its translation is CASSLVTGAYNEQFF.

In nucleotides, the CDR3 is TGTGCCAGCAGTAACCCCGGACTAGCGATGGTTGGAACCGGGGAGCTGTTTTTT. Amino acid sequence: CASSNPGLAMVGTGELFF. The chain has TRBV27 and TRBJ2-2, with 9 bases aligning to TRBD2. V lost 5 bases, J lost 5 bases, and 15 bases stayed unmatched. The CDR3 spans 18 residues. CDR1 and CDR2 from the germline V gene are MNHEY and SMNVEV (reference sequence).

This clone came up a few times. This chain joins TRBV30 and TRBJ2-3; tentative D call: TRBD1 (5 bases). The CDR3 loop spans 13 amino acids. Looked up from germline, CDR1 is GTSNPN and CDR2 is SVGIG (reference sequence). The ends were cut back, 1 base at V and 5 bases at J, with 10 bases in the middle. The CDR3 spells CAWSEGREDTQYF. The CDR3 DNA reads as TGTGCCTGGAGTGAGGGCAGGGAAGATACGCAGTATTTT.

This chain uses TRBV5-1 with TRBJ2-2; 8 bases are shared with TRBD2. Germline CDR1 and CDR2: SGHRS and YFSETQ. The V gene end was trimmed by 0 bases and the J gene end by 5 bases; junction bases not matched to a gene: 9. The CDR3 consists of 17 residues. CDR3 region: CASSLDTGGPQTGELFF. CDR3 nucleotides: TGCGCCAGCAGCTTGGATACGGGAGGGCCGCAGACCGGGGAGCTGTTTTTT. The entire variable domain, with the rest obtained from reference TRBV5-1 and TRBJ2-2, is as follows: KAGVTQTPRYLIKTRGQQVTLSCSPISGHRSVSWYQQTPGQGLQFLFEYFSETQRNKGNFPGRFSGRQFSNSRSEMNVSTLELGDSALYLCASSLDTGGPQTGELFFGEGSRLTVL.

Only a few counts were recorded for this clone. J is TRBJ2-5 and V is TRBV19; 11 bases line up with TRBD2. From germline, CDR1 is LNHDA and CDR2 SQIVND (reference sequence). The CDR3 totals 16 residues. With 3 bases clipped from V and 2 bases from J, the junction kept 5 bases outside the gene matches. The CDR3 reads CASSMLAGGRQETQYF. CDR3 nucleotides: TGTGCCAGTAGTATGTTAGCGGGGGGGCGGCAAGAGACCCAGTACTTC.

This clone was picked up a small number of times. J is TRBJ1-2 and V is TRBV6-5; TRBD1 matches 7 bases. The CDR3 contains 15 residues. Per germline, CDR1 MNHEY and CDR2 SVGAGI. V lost 7 bases, J lost 2 bases, and 10 bases stayed unmatched. DNA of the CDR3: TGTGCCAGCAAAAAAGGGTCGACAGGGAACTATGGCTACACCTTC. Translating it yields CASKKGSTGNYGYTF.

The DNA for the CDR3 is TGTGCCAGCAGCCCAGGGGACAGGGCCTATCAGCCCCAGCATTTT. Amino acids: CASSPGDRAYQPQHF. V gene TRBV7-9 combines with J gene TRBJ1-5, with 9 bases lining up with TRBD1. J lost 5 bases, V lost 5 bases, and 7 bases had no gene match. The germline V gene has CDR1 SEHNR and CDR2 FQNEAQ (reference sequence). This CDR3 comprises 15 residues.

This clone was counted only a few times. V is TRBV11-2 and J is TRBJ1-6, with D possibly being TRBD1 (5 bases). V lost 5 bases, J lost 8 bases, and 16 bases lay in between. CDR1 is SGHAT and CDR2 is FQNNGV in the germline V gene. This CDR3 spans 15 amino acids. The DNA for the CDR3 is TGTGCCAGCAGCCGCGACAGCATCACCCATTCACCCCTCCACTTT. Its translation is CASSRDSITHSPLHF.

This clone was counted once. The rearrangement joins TRBV9 to TRBJ1-1; the D gene is possibly TRBD1 (5 bases). Trimming cost V 4 bases and J 5 bases, with 15 bases left between them. Germline assignment: CDR1 SGDLS and CDR2 YYNGEE. CDR3 length equals 14 residues. CDR3 DNA: TGTGCCAGCAGCCCGGTAGGGGCGGGAACTGAAGCTTTCTTT. As protein: CASSPVGAGTEAFF.

V and J are TRBV25-1 and TRBJ1-2; TRBD1 is a possible D gene (6 bases). Trimming shortened V by 7 bases and J by 5 bases, and 14 bases separated the two germline ends. The germline V gene has CDR1 MGHDK and CDR2 SYGVNS. CDR3 length equals 13 residues. The CDR3 reads CASTGGAPYGYTF. The CDR3 nucleotides read TGTGCCAGCACGGGGGGGGCCCCGTATGGCTACACCTTC.

The chain carries TRBV25-1 and TRBJ2-5, with 9 bases that match TRBD1. The J segment lost 3 bases and the V segment lost 2 bases, leaving 1 base of the junction unmatched. Per the germline V gene, CDR1 is MGHDK and CDR2 is SYGVNS. The CDR3 is 14 residues long. The CDR3 loop is CASSERDREETQYF. CDR3 DNA sequence: TGTGCCAGCAGTGAACGGGACAGGGAAGAGACCCAGTACTTC.

The V and J genes are TRBV6-1 and TRBJ1-1, with D possibly TRBD1 on 5 matching bases. The germline CDR1 and CDR2 sequences are MNHNS and SASEGT. V lost 4 bases, J lost 4 bases, and 13 bases lay in between. This CDR3 is 14 amino acids long. CDR3 sequence reads: CASSGGGGGTEAFF. CDR3 DNA: TGTGCCAGCAGTGGGGGCGGGGGTGGCACTGAAGCTTTCTTT.

The chain employs TRBV7-3 and TRBJ2-3; TRBD1 matches 7 bases. V gave up 5 bases and J gave up 1 base; unmatched junction bases: 3. This CDR3 is 14 amino acids long. CDR1 and CDR2 (germline): SGHTA, FQGTGA. CDR3 protein: CASSITGGTDTQYF. The CDR3 DNA follows: TGTGCCAGCAGCATCACAGGGGGCACAGATACGCAGTATTTT.

This rearrangement joins TRBV6-6 to TRBJ2-5; 8 bases are a match to TRBD1. Germline loops: CDR1 MNHNY, CDR2 SVGAGI (reference sequence). The V gene end was trimmed by 5 bases and the J gene end by 5 bases; junction bases not matched to a gene: 4. This CDR3 is 13 amino acids long. Here the CDR3 reads CASSPGTGETQYF. The CDR3 nucleotides read TGTGCCAGCAGTCCAGGGACAGGCGAGACCCAGTACTTC.

In its sample, this clone was seen once. The CDR3 sequence: CASSYRQPQASETQYF. In nucleotides, the CDR3 is TGTGCCAGCAGTTACAGGCAACCCCAGGCGTCGGAGACCCAGTACTTC. The chain couples TRBV6-5 to TRBJ2-5, with D hard to call. The CDR3 runs 16 residues. Trimming took off 2 bases at V and 5 bases at J, with 18 bases between the two ends. Germline V gene sequence: CDR1 MNHEY, CDR2 SVGAGI.

The chain is built from TRBV18 and TRBJ1-1; D remains ambiguous. Germline lookup yields CDR1 KGHSH and CDR2 LQKENI. With 0 bases removed from V and 2 bases from J, the gap between germline ends came to 10 bases. The CDR3 is 15 residues long. The CDR3 DNA is TGTGCCAGCTCACCACCCGGCGGCACTAACACTGAAGCTTTCTTT. Its translation: CASSPPGGTNTEAFF.

The J gene is TRBJ1-2, the V gene TRBV6-5; 7 bases line up with TRBD1. The V and J ends lost 6 bases and 2 bases, in that order; junction bases with no gene match: 9. CDR1 is MNHEY, CDR2 SVGAGI, per germline. This CDR3 spans 15 amino acids. The CDR3 region has the DNA TGTGCCAGCAGCACCAGGGGGGCCGGGAACTATGGCTACACCTTC. Its protein is CASSTRGAGNYGYTF.

The J gene is TRBJ2-1, the V gene TRBV9; no firm D call. CDR3 length: 16 residues. In germline, CDR1 is SGDLS, CDR2 YYNGEE. Between the trimmed V and J ends, which lost 1 base and 1 base, there was a span of 12 bases. The CDR3 protein is CASSVIDRESYNEQFF. The CDR3 nucleotides are TGTGCCAGCAGCGTAATAGATCGTGAATCCTACAATGAGCAGTTCTTC. Full variable domain (remainder filled in from reference TRBV9 and TRBJ2-1): DSGVTQTPKHLITATGQRVTLRCSPRSGDLSVYWYQQSLDQGLQFLIQYYNGEERAKGNILERFSAQQFPDLHSELNLSSLELGDSALYFCASSVIDRESYNEQFFGPGTRLTVL.

The chain employs TRBV27 and TRBJ2-3; TRBD2 matches at 8 bases. The CDR3 covers 15 residues. Losses at the gene ends were 5 bases for V and 6 bases for J; bases not matched to a gene: 10. The V gene's germline CDR1 is MNHEY and CDR2 SMNVEV (reference sequence). The CDR3 bases are TGTGCCAGCAGTAGTAGCGGGACCCGATGGGATACGCAGTATTTT. This translates into CASSSSGTRWDTQYF.

This clone was observed a few times. V and J are TRBV29-1 and TRBJ2-7; TRBD1 matches at 10 bases. Trimming at V came to 6 bases and at J to 3 bases, leaving 5 bases not matched to a gene. CDR3 length: 13 amino acids. Germline V lookup: CDR1 SQVTM, CDR2 ANQGSEA. This chain's CDR3 is CSVMTGGGYEQYF. CDR3 DNA sequence: TGCAGCGTCATGACAGGGGGCGGCTACGAGCAGTACTTC.

This clone appeared once. The chain combines TRBV5-1 with TRBJ2-3, with D perhaps TRBD2 (5 bases). Germline-derived CDR1 and CDR2 are SGHRS and YFSETQ. The CDR3 length is 13 residues. V lost 4 bases and J lost 2, with 8 bases in between. CDR3 protein: CASSPGITDTQYF. The CDR3 DNA sequence: TGCGCCAGCAGCCCCGGGATCACAGATACGCAGTATTTT.